This TCR beta chain was sequenced in a study of blood T cells in healthy people across ages (dated by TCRdb to the mid-2010s). Study-wide context: In model experiments, template switching captured roughly one uniquely barcoded TCR beta cDNA molecule for every two T cells. To avoid experimental bias, donors of different ages were spread randomly across the sequencing lanes. For two donors (one aged 18 to 29 and one aged 80 or older), the study analyzed two additional independent replicas of 1 million unique cDNA reads from the same blood draw. Using deep sequencing normalized with unique cDNA molecular identifiers, the study measured how TCR beta repertoire diversity changes with age. Donors were grouped into four age groups: young (average approximately 16 years), middle-aged (39), aged (62) and long-lived (just over 80).

The library relied on 5' RACE. Sequencing was performed on an Illumina HiSeq 2500. A second 7 to 11 cycle PCR used a sample-barcoded 5' primer and a J-beta primer mix. A unique molecular identifier was introduced onto each TCR beta cDNA molecule by a template-switch 5' adaptor carrying 12 random nucleotides. At least 2.5 million CDR3-containing paired-end reads were obtained from each sample. First-strand cDNA synthesis was performed from all RNA using the Mint cDNA synthesis kit, with priming by a TRBC-specific oligonucleotide. Following uracil-DNA glycosylase treatment, a first 18-cycle PCR with universal primers M1SS and BC2_uni_R was performed on all cDNA. Concerning the study's data processing: For normalization, 1 million high-quality reads were randomly selected from each sample, with every read carrying a distinct molecular identifier. Reads sharing molecular identifiers were discarded rather than binned into consensus sequences. CDR3 identification, clonotype clustering and error correction used MiTCR with a Q25 quality threshold and the strictest error-elimination algorithm. A nonparametric unseen species model with Euler transformation was used to estimate a lower bound on total TCR beta diversity. TCRdb's own reprocessing of the public reads used fastp at Q25 and MiXCR and kept productive beta chains. Each entry merges the rows of one CDR3 protein and shows their most common DNA and genes. The V and J calls follow TCRdb's processing rather than the paper's. Recorded for this sample are fewer than 1 million distinct CDR3 sequences; under 45% of them occurred a single time. Nearly 20% of the sample rests with the top ten.

Results and caveats for the whole study, not just this receptor: Because profiling used bulk unsorted PBMCs, naive and antigen-experienced compartments could not be compared conclusively. Donor CMV infection status was unknown, potentially confounding age-related changes in expanded clonotypes. Estimates of total diversity from one million sequenced T cells were regarded as lower bounds and underestimates. Compared with the aged group, the long-lived group had more naive CD4+ T cells, fewer expanded clones and increased TCR diversity, a pattern suggesting age selection. As age increased, observed TCR beta diversity per million T cells dropped in a roughly linear way, and a significant reduction was already evident by age 40. Observed TCR beta diversity correlated strongly with the percentage of naive T cells measured by flow cytometry.

Reading the germline V gene (reference sequence) gives CDR1 SEHNR and CDR2 FQNEAQ. The CDR3 runs 14 residues from the cysteine to the phenylalanine. Just the 42-base CDR3 DNA is kept, in frame starting at base 1. As for this clonotype: What this receptor recognizes is not known. A read error may account for a junction end that differs from germline.

Donors were roughly 40 systemically healthy Caucasian individuals from Russia aged roughly 6 to 100 years. Each donor gave around 9.5 milliliters of peripheral blood, collected into EDTA-treated Vacutainer tubes. PBMCs were isolated by Ficoll-Paque density-gradient centrifugation, with at least 6 million obtained per sample. Total RNA was extracted from PBMCs with Trizol reagent, with at least 5.5 micrograms obtained per sample. For every donor, an aliquot of PBMCs went through flow cytometry to measure the percentages of naive CD45RAhigh/CD27high T cells. Recombination linked TRBV7-9 to TRBJ2-5, with 11 middle bases fitting TRBD2. The source of this sequence is a man aged 60 to 75 in good health. Sequencing was carried out using blood. The CDR3 in this case is CASSLAGGIKTQYF. The nucleotides are TGTGCCAGCAGCCTAGCGGGGGGAATAAAGACCCAGTACTTC. Outside the CDR3, residues come from the reference TRBV7-9 and TRBJ2-5 proteins, so the full variable domain is: DTGVSQNPRHKITKRGQNVTFRCDPISEHNRLYWYRQTLGQGPEFLTYFQNEAQLEKSRLLSDRFSAERPKGSFSTLEIQRTEQGDSAMYLCASSLAGGIKTQYFGPGTRLLVL.